The TCR beta chain described here comes from a study of neurological immune-mediated disorders. In the study overall: There were roughly 34 multiple sclerosis patients; about 30 were relapsing-remitting and 3 were secondary progressive.

J lost 5 bases, V lost 2 bases, and 12 bases had no gene match. Germline loops: CDR1 MNHEY, CDR2 SMNVEV (reference sequence). The CDR3 totals 18 residues. In every sequencing run, more than 160 million TCR-beta sequences were generated from 15-18 subjects. TCRdb independently ran MiXCR on the 5' RACE reads; one entry per CDR3 protein. The sample includes 45,000 to 70,000 distinct CDR3 sequences, around 4.2% seen only once; the top ten take about 3%. Broader study findings: Among expanded clones, no CDR3 amino acid sequences were shared across subjects, a pattern suggesting private repertoires in all groups. Patients with HTLV-1-associated myelopathy had the highest level of TCR clonal expansion, whereas patients with multiple sclerosis had the lowest level, falling beneath the level found in healthy controls.

This clonotype was detected many times. Its target is not known. The receptor comes from a man between 50 and 59 years old with multiple sclerosis. V is TRBV27 and J is TRBJ2-2; 9 bases are shared with TRBD2. Sequencing used PBMCs. CDR3 sequence reads: CASSLLVGAGGMTGELFF. The CDR3 nucleotides read TGTGCCAGCAGTTTACTGGTGGGAGCGGGGGGAATGACCGGGGAGCTGTTTTTT.